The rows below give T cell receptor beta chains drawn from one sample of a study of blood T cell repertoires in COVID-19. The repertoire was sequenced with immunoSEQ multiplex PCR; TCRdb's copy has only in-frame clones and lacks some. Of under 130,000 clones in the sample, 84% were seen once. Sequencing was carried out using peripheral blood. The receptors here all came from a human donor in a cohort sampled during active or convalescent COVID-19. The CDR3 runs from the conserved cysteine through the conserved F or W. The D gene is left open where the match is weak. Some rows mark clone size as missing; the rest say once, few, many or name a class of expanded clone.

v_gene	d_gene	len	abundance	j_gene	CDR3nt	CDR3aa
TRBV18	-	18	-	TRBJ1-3	TGTGCCAGCTCACCACGGGGCCCAGGAGGGAGCTCTGGAAACACCATATATTTT	CASSPRGPGGSSGNTIYF
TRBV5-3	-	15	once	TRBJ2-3	TGTGCCAGTCCCCCGACTCCTAACGCCCCAGATACGCAGTATTTT	CASPPTPNAPDTQYF
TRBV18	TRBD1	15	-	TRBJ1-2	TGTGCCAGCTCACCCCGACAGGGGGCGAACTATGGCTACACCTTC	CASSPRQGANYGYTF
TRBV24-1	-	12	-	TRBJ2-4	TGTGCCACCAGTCTGGGGCCCGGACAACGGTACTTC	CATSLGPGQRYF
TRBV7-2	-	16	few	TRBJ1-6	TGTGCCAGCAGCCTCCGGGGACAAAACTCGAATTCACCCCTCCACTTT	CASSLRGQNSNSPLHF
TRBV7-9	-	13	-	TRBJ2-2	TGTGCCAGCAGCTTGGGACTCCAAGGGGAGCTGTTTTTT	CASSLGLQGELFF
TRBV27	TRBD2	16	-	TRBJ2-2	TGTGCCAGCAGTGGGAGGACTAGCGGGAGAACCGGGGAGCTGTTTTTT	CASSGRTSGRTGELFF
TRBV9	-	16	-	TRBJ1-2	TGTGCCAGCAGCGTAGCTCAACAGGGTGAGCTTTATGGCTACACCTTC	CASSVAQQGELYGYTF
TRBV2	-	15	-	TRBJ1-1	TGTGCCAGCAGTGAGTCAAGGGGTCTGGGTACTGAAGCTTTCTTT	CASSESRGLGTEAFF
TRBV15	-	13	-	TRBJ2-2	TGTGCCACCAGCAGAGCCGGTACCGGGGAGCTGTTTTTT	CATSRAGTGELFF
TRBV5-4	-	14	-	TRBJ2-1	TGTGCCAGCAGCTCAAGGGGTTCCTACAATGAGCAGTTCTTC	CASSSRGSYNEQFF
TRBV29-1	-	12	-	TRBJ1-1	TGCAGCGCCGGGGGGGCGAACACTGAAGCTTTCTTT	CSAGGANTEAFF
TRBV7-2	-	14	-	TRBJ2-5	TGTGCCAGCAGCTTAGTGGCGGGTGGAGAGACCCAGTACTTC	CASSLVAGGETQYF
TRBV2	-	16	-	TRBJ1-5	TGTGCCAGCAGGGGAGGGGAGCCGGATAGCAATCAGCCCCAGCATTTT	CASRGGEPDSNQPQHF
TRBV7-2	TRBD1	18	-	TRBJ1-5	TGTGCCAGCAGCTTAAGTTCGGGACAGCTATATAGCAATCAGCCCCAGCATTTT	CASSLSSGQLYSNQPQHF
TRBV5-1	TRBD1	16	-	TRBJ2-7	TGCGCCAGCAGCTGGGGACAGACCTACTCGAGCTACGAGCAGTACTTC	CASSWGQTYSSYEQYF
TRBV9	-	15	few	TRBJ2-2	TGTGCCAGCAGCGAATGGCAGGGGCTGGTCGGGGAGCTGTTTTTT	CASSEWQGLVGELFF
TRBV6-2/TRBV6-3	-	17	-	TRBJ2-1	TGTGCCAGCAGTCCGGGACTGGCCTTTGACGGCTACAATGAGCAGTTCTTC	CASSPGLAFDGYNEQFF
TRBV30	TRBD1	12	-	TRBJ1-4	TGTGCTCTAACAGGGGGCTATGAAAAACTGTTTTTT	CALTGGYEKLFF
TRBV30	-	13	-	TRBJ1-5	TGTGCCTGGAGGGACAGCCTCAATCAGCCCCAGCATTTT	CAWRDSLNQPQHF
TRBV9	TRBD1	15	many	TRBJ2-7	TGTGCCAGCAGCTCCAGGGACAGGTTTGGCGACGAGCAGTACTTC	CASSSRDRFGDEQYF
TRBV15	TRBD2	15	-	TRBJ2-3	TGTGCCACCAGCCTCGGACTAGCGGGGGGAGATACGCAGTATTTT	CATSLGLAGGDTQYF
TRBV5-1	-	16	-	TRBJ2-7	TGCGCCAGCAGCTCGAGACCTACAGAACGGGGTTACGAGCAGTACTTC	CASSSRPTERGYEQYF
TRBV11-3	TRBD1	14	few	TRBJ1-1	TGTGCCAGCACCAGGGGACAGTTGAACACTGAAGCTTTCTTT	CASTRGQLNTEAFF
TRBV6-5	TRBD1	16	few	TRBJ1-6	TGTGCCAGCAGTTACAAGCCGGGACAGACAAATTCACCCCTCCACTTT	CASSYKPGQTNSPLHF
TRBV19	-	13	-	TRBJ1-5	TGTGCCAGTAGTATCAGGGTAGAGCAGCCCCAGCATTTT	CASSIRVEQPQHF
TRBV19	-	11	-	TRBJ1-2	TGTGCCAGTAGGGAGGGCTTGGACTACACCTTC	CASREGLDYTF
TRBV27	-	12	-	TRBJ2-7	TGTGCCAGCAGTTTCTTGGGCCTCGAGCAGTACTTC	CASSFLGLEQYF
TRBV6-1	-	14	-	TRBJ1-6	TGTGCCAGCAGTTCGACAGTCGACAATTCACCCCTCCACTTT	CASSSTVDNSPLHF
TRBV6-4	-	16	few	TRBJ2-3	TGTGCCAGCAGTGCCATGGCAGGTGGGCGCACGGATACGCAGTATTTT	CASSAMAGGRTDTQYF
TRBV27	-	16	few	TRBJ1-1	TGTGCCAGCAGTTTAAGGGGGGGGCTGGGTCGGACTGAAGCTTTCTTT	CASSLRGGLGRTEAFF
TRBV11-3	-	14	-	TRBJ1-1	TGTGCCAGCAGCCCTGGACAGTGGGCCACTGAAGCTTTCTTT	CASSPGQWATEAFF
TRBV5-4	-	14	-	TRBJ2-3	TGTGCCAGCAGCCTCGGGGTCGGCACAGATACGCAGTATTTT	CASSLGVGTDTQYF
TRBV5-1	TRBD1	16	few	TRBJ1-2	TGCGCCAGCAGCTCGAGGACAGGGGGCTCCATCAATGGCTACACCTTC	CASSSRTGGSINGYTF
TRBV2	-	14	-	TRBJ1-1	TGTGCCAGCAGAGTGCGGGGGATGGTGACTGAAGCTTTCTTT	CASRVRGMVTEAFF
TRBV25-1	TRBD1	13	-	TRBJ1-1	TGTGCCAGCAGTGAACCCTACAGGGGGAAGGCTTTCTTT	CASSEPYRGKAFF
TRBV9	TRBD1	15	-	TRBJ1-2	TGTGCCAGCAGCGTAGGCAACCGGGACAGCTATGGCTACACCTTC	CASSVGNRDSYGYTF
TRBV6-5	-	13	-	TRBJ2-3	TGTGCCAGCAGTTACTCCCCCCAGCGAGAGCAGTATTTT	CASSYSPQREQYF
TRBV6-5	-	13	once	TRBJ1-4	TGTGCCAGCACCGGGGCAACTAATGAAAAACTGTTTTTT	CASTGATNEKLFF
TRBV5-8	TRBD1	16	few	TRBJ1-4	TGTGCCAGCAGCATCGGGACAGCTCTGGGGAATGAAAAACTGTTTTTT	CASSIGTALGNEKLFF
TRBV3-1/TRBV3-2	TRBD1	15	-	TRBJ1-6	TGTGCCAGCAGCCAAGGGACAGGGGGCGGGACACCCCTCCACTTT	CASSQGTGGGTPLHF
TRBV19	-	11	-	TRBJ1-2	TGTGCCAGTAGCCTCAGGGATGGCTACACCTTC	CASSLRDGYTF
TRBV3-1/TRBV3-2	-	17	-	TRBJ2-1	TGTGCCAGCAGCCAAGAGGCTAGCAGAGGTTGGGCGAATGAGCAGTTCTTC	CASSQEASRGWANEQFF
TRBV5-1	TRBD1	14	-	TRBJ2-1	TGCGCCAGCAGCTCAGACAGGGTCAACAATGAGCAGTTCTTC	CASSSDRVNNEQFF
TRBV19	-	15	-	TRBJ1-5	TGTGCCAGTAAGGATCCTTTCAGGGTAGGTCAGCCCCAGCATTTT	CASKDPFRVGQPQHF